The 15 T cell receptor beta chains presented below share a single source sample, sequenced in a study of OX40 agonist ivuxolimab in advanced cancers. The receptor library was made with the immunoSEQ multiplex PCR assay. TCRdb re-hosts the immuneACCESS table, in-frame sequences only. Its copies lack some clones; in the studies checked, an unresolved V gene accounts for under half of them, and the cause for the rest is not known. This sample comprises approximately 62,000 clones, 85% to 95% of them detected only once. In total, the top ten clones hold around 15% of the sample. The specimen was CD4+ or CD8+ T cells sorted from blood, collected in a trial of the OX40 agonist ivuxolimab. The receptors shown here come from an adult with an advanced solid tumor such as melanoma, head and neck, liver or kidney cancer.

V gene TRBV5-4 combines with J gene TRBJ2-3; 8 bases match TRBD1. The J segment lost 5 bases and the V segment lost 4 bases, leaving 15 bases of the junction unmatched. This CDR3 region has 17 residues. Germline loops: CDR1 SGHNT, CDR2 YYREEE (reference sequence). The CDR3 DNA reads as TGTGCCAGCAGCCCGCCATCGACAGGGGCGAGGAGAGATACGCAGTATTTT. Protein product: CASSPPSTGARRDTQYF.

The chain recombines TRBV7-3 with TRBJ2-1; the D is unclear. V was cut by 1 base and J by 10 bases, with 11 bases left in between. Germline CDR1 SGHTA, CDR2 FQGTGA. The CDR3 contains 13 residues. As DNA, the CDR3 is TGTGCCAGCAGCTTAAGCTCTGGTGGCGAGCAGTTCTTC. Its translation is CASSLSSGGEQFF.

The gene calls are TRBV5-6 and TRBJ2-7; the D gene is possibly TRBD1 (5 bases). The V gene lost 4 bases and the J gene lost 5 bases, with 10 bases spanning the gap. Germline V lookup: CDR1 SGHDT, CDR2 YYEEEE. This CDR3 region has 12 residues. Here the CDR3 reads CASSLGHDEQYF. Here the CDR3 DNA reads TGTGCCAGCAGCCTCGGACACGACGAGCAGTACTTC.

The V and J genes are TRBV4-3 and TRBJ1-1; no clear D. Between the trimmed V and J ends, which lost 0 bases and 1 base, there was a span of 3 bases. CDR3 length: 13 residues. Germline loops: CDR1 LGHNA, CDR2 YSLEER. The CDR3 region has the DNA TGCGCCAGCAGCCAAGAATCGAACACTGAAGCTTTCTTT. This codes for CASSQESNTEAFF.

The chain has TRBV5-4 and TRBJ1-2; 10 positions match TRBD1. This CDR3 has 15 residues. V was clipped by 6 bases and J by 4 bases; unmatched bases: 9. Germline CDR1 SGHNT, CDR2 YYREEE (reference sequence). The DNA of the CDR3 is TGTGCCAGCACCTCCGGGACAGGGGCAATCTATGGCTACACCTTC. It specifies CASTSGTGAIYGYTF.

The genes are TRBV7-2 and TRBJ1-5; TRBD1 is a possible D gene (5 bases). The CDR3 is made up of 16 amino acids. Germline V gene sequence: CDR1 SGHTA, CDR2 FQGNSA. The germline V and J ends were trimmed by 0 bases and 2 bases, with 11 bases remaining between them. The CDR3 DNA reads TGTGCCAGCAGCTTAGCGGGGGGAGTCGGCAATCAGCCCCAGCATTTT. Residues: CASSLAGGVGNQPQHF. Full variable domain (rest looked up from reference TRBV7-2 and TRBJ1-5): GAGVSQSPSNKVTEKGKDVELRCDPISGHTALYWYRQSLGQGLEFLIYFQGNSAPDKSGLPSDRFSAERTGGSVSTLTIQRTQQEDSAVYLCASSLAGGVGNQPQHFGDGTRLSIL.

J is TRBJ2-1 and V is TRBV30, with 10 bases lining up with TRBD2. The CDR3 is 18 residues long. Germline V CDR1 and CDR2: GTSNPN, SVGIG (reference sequence). The V segment lost 3 bases and the J segment 3 bases; nucleotides outside the gene matches: 14. CDR3 residues: CAWRFGVAGGYNYNEQFF. The CDR3 DNA is TGTGCCTGGAGGTTTGGGGTAGCGGGGGGCTACAACTACAATGAGCAGTTCTTC.

This sequence joins TRBV13 and TRBJ2-4; 7 nucleotides agree with TRBD2. Germline V CDR1 and CDR2: PRHDT, FYEKMQ (reference sequence). V lost 2 bases, J lost 4 bases, and 8 bases stayed unmatched. The CDR3 is 16 residues long. The CDR3 nucleotides read TGTGCCAGCAGCTTATTCTCTAGCGGCAATAAAAACATTCAGTACTTC. It codes for CASSLFSSGNKNIQYF.

There are a few counts of this clone. CDR3 amino acids: CASSQDLGDGQPQHF. The DNA of the CDR3 is TGCGCCAGCAGCCAAGATTTGGGGGACGGTCAGCCCCAGCATTTT. V is TRBV4-1 and J is TRBJ1-5; a weak D match, TRBD1 (5 bases). Germline-derived CDR1 and CDR2 are MGHRA and YSYEKL. This CDR3 is built from 15 residues. V dropped 0 bases and J dropped 6 bases, with 12 bases sitting between them.

The chain employs TRBV19 and TRBJ1-2; TRBD1 aligns across 8 bases. The junction had 6 bases not matched to a gene; V was cut back by 3 bases and J by 0 bases. Germline V gene data show CDR1 as LNHDA and CDR2 as SQIVND (reference sequence). This CDR3 is 16 amino acids long. The CDR3 protein is CASSIGTGATNYGYTF. CDR3 DNA: TGTGCCAGTAGTATCGGGACAGGAGCCACTAACTATGGCTACACCTTC.

The chain has TRBV7-9 and TRBJ2-7; D unresolved. The length of the CDR3 is 12 residues. CDR1 is SEHNR and CDR2 is FQNEAQ in the germline V gene (reference sequence). The V end lost 8 bases, the J end lost 5 bases, and 13 bases lay between the germline ends. The CDR3 sequence is CASAGVGNEQYF. DNA for the CDR3: TGTGCCAGCGCTGGGGTTGGTAACGAGCAGTACTTC.

The gene calls are TRBV7-9 and TRBJ2-7; D might be TRBD1 (5 bases). The CDR3 has 15 amino acids. The germline V gene has CDR1 SEHNR and CDR2 FQNEAQ (reference sequence). Trimming left V 3 bases short and J 2 bases short, with 14 bases between. CDR3: CASSLGYGRAYEQYF. The CDR3 region has the DNA TGTGCCAGCAGCTTGGGTTATGGCAGGGCCTACGAGCAGTACTTC. Filled out from reference TRBV7-9 and TRBJ2-7, the complete variable domain reads DTGVSQNPRHKITKRGQNVTFRCDPISEHNRLYWYRQTLGQGPEFLTYFQNEAQLEKSRLLSDRFSAERPKGSFSTLEIQRTEQGDSAMYLCASSLGYGRAYEQYFGPGTRLTVT.

This clone has a handful of counts. The chain employs TRBV27 and TRBJ1-2, with 7 bases fitting TRBD1. The germline gives CDR1 MNHEY, CDR2 SMNVEV (reference sequence). The CDR3 sequence is 13 residues long. Trimming cost V 4 bases and J 5 bases; bases outside gene matches: 4. The CDR3 spells CASSWPGGYGYTF. The CDR3 DNA is TGTGCCAGCAGTTGGCCAGGGGGTTATGGCTACACCTTC.

J is TRBJ2-1 and V is TRBV6-6; TRBD1 aligns across 9 bases. Germline assignment: CDR1 MNHNY and CDR2 SVGAGI (reference sequence). CDR3 size: 15 residues. V lost 5 bases, J lost 7 bases, and 9 bases stayed unmatched. CDR3 sequence: CASSADRGDNNEQFF. CDR3 DNA: TGTGCCAGCAGTGCTGACAGGGGGGATAATAATGAGCAGTTCTTC.

The chain has TRBV19 and TRBJ1-5, with D perhaps matching TRBD1 (6 bases). The CDR3 is made up of 13 amino acids. Germline CDR1 is LNHDA and CDR2 is SQIVND (reference sequence). V lost 6 bases and J lost 4, with 10 bases in between. The CDR3 here is CASRQGGNQPQHF. The CDR3 DNA sequence: TGTGCCAGTAGACAGGGTGGAAATCAGCCCCAGCATTTT.